The 7 T cell receptor beta chains below all came from one sample that was sequenced in a study of sequential checkpoint blockade in melanoma (dated by TCRdb to between 2018 and 2020). The protocol used for the library was the immunoSEQ multiplex PCR assay. Not all clones reach the TCRdb copy of this immuneACCESS table, which keeps in-frame sequences only. Checked studies attribute under half of the gap to unresolved V genes and leave the rest unexplained. Across this sample there are about 20,000 clones, with around 75% seen only once. The top ten clonotypes cover about a fifth of the sample. The treatment or condition label here, explained by the study, means: randomized to nivolumab then ipilimumab (arm A) or the reverse (arm B). This specimen was CD8+ T cells sorted from blood (inferred from file names), taken from a patient given nivolumab and ipilimumab in sequence. All receptors derive from a human donor with melanoma.

The chain is built from TRBV9 and TRBJ1-2, with D possibly being TRBD1 (6 bases). The CDR3 extends over 15 amino acids. Germline assignment: CDR1 SGDLS and CDR2 YYNGEE. The V end was cut by 3 bases, the J end by 0 bases, with 12 bases between. CDR3 in amino acids: CASSDSGQSNYGYTF. CDR3 coding DNA: TGTGCCAGCAGCGACTCCGGACAGTCTAACTATGGCTACACCTTC.

This clone was counted a few times. This chain connects TRBV27 to TRBJ1-5, with D uncertain. Germline V gene lookup returns CDR1 MNHEY and CDR2 SMNVEV (reference sequence). The CDR3 extends over 15 amino acids. The V end lost 2 bases, the J end lost 7 bases, and 15 bases lay between the germline ends. CDR3 region: CASSLGGRGEQPQHF. The CDR3 bases are TGTGCCAGCAGTTTAGGCGGGCGCGGGGAGCAGCCCCAGCATTTT.

For this clone: Other DNA sequences in this sample translate to the same CDR3. This chain links TRBV27 with TRBJ2-7; 7 bases are shared with TRBD1. V gave up 5 bases and J gave up 4 bases; unmatched junction bases: 5. The CDR3 runs to 13 residues. Per the germline V gene, CDR1 is MNHEY and CDR2 is SMNVEV (reference sequence). CDR3 protein: CASSRTGQYEQYF. The CDR3 DNA follows: TGTGCCAGCAGTCGGACAGGCCAATACGAGCAGTACTTC.

This sequence joins TRBV27 and TRBJ2-7; the D is unclear. The CDR3 has 17 amino acids. The V gene's germline CDR1 is MNHEY and CDR2 SMNVEV (reference sequence). Trimming cost V 0 bases and J 0 bases, with 15 bases left between them. CDR3 nucleotides: TGTGCCAGCAGTTTATCGGTCCTTTCCTTCAGCTCCTACGAGCAGTACTTC. This encodes CASSLSVLSFSSYEQYF.

V usage is TRBV28 and J usage is TRBJ1-1; 7 bases are shared with TRBD1. V shed 7 bases and J 1 base; nucleotides not matched to a gene: 6. Germline-derived CDR1 and CDR2 are MDHEN and SYDVKM. The CDR3 has 14 residues. The CDR3 sequence is CASTKTGRNTEAFF. The CDR3 DNA follows: TGTGCCAGCACCAAGACAGGGCGGAACACTGAAGCTTTCTTT.

The chain joins TRBV5-1 to TRBJ2-7, with D perhaps matching TRBD1 (6 bases). Germline V gene data show CDR1 as SGHRS and CDR2 as YFSETQ. This CDR3 spans 14 amino acids. V shed 2 bases and J shed 3 bases, with 12 bases lying between them. This chain's CDR3 is CASSFIQGSYEQYF. In DNA, the CDR3 is TGCGCCAGCAGCTTCATACAGGGTAGCTACGAGCAGTACTTC.

This chain uses TRBV9 with TRBJ2-1, with no clear D. This CDR3 comprises 16 residues. V was trimmed by 0 bases and J by 0 bases, leaving 10 bases between them. The germline V gene encodes CDR1 SGDLS and CDR2 YYNGEE. The CDR3 region has the DNA TGTGCCAGCAGCGTAGCGGTCGGTAGCTCCTACAATGAGCAGTTCTTC. It yields the protein CASSVAVGSSYNEQFF.